This T cell receptor beta chain was identified in a study of blood T cells in healthy people across ages. Whole-study results and caveats: Diversity figures based on one million T cells were deemed too low.

This CDR3 has 15 residues. Trimming at V came to 6 bases and at J to 2 bases, leaving 7 bases not matched to a gene. Germline V gives CDR1 SEHNR, CDR2 FQNEAQ (reference sequence). Comments on this clonotype: Its specificity is not known.

Combining a sample-barcoded 5' primer with a J-beta primer mix, a second PCR ran for about 7 to 12 cycles. In TCRdb, the 5' RACE reads were re-called with MiXCR into one record per CDR3 protein. This sample has about 970,000 distinct CDR3 sequences, with 51% found just once. This TCR was recovered from a woman aged 60-70 years in good health. The sample was blood. V is TRBV7-9 and J is TRBJ2-3, with 8 bases that match TRBD2. The CDR3 coding sequence is TGTGCCAGCAGACCAGCCGGGGGGGCCACAGATACGCAGTATTTT. Translated: CASRPAGGATDTQYF.